A selection of T cell receptor beta chains follows, all from one sample in a study of siplizumab effects on memory and regulatory T cells. Produced via immunoSEQ multiplex PCR; TCRdb's table is partial and in-frame only. The table includes 85,000 to 120,000 clones, approximately 90% detected once. The sample consisted of CD4+ T cells sorted from blood. Receptors were obtained from a human donor in good health. The CDR3 runs from the conserved cysteine through the conserved F or W. D genes are given only for firm matches. Clone size, where shown, is once, few, many, or a class for clones that have expanded.

j_call clone_size d_call v_call cdr3_nt cdr3_aa
TRBJ1-1 NA TRBD1 TRBV6-1 TGTGCCAGCAGTGAAGTGGGACAGGAGAGTGAAGCTTTCTTT CASSEVGQESEAFF
TRBJ2-5 NA NA TRBV18 TGTGCCAGCTCACAGGGGACATCAGAGACCCAGTACTTC CASSQGTSETQYF
TRBJ2-6 NA NA TRBV18 TGTGCCAGCTCACCAGGCACCCTCTCTGGGGCCAACGTCCTGACTTTC CASSPGTLSGANVLTF
TRBJ2-6 NA NA TRBV18 TGTGCCAGCTCACCGTCCGGGCCGACCGTCTCTGGGGCCAACGTCCTGACTTTC CASSPSGPTVSGANVLTF
TRBJ2-5 once NA TRBV2 TGTGCCAGCACAGGCCCCGGGCAAGAGACCCAGTACTTC CASTGPGQETQYF
TRBJ1-3 NA NA TRBV28 TGTGCCAGCAGCCGTAAGGTCGGCACCATATATTTT CASSRKVGTIYF
TRBJ2-1 NA NA TRBV2 TGTGCCAGCAGGACTAGTGGGAGCTACAATGAGCAGTTCTTC CASRTSGSYNEQFF
TRBJ2-5 NA NA TRBV7-3 TGTGCCAGCAGCTTAGGCAGGAAAGAGACCCAGTACTTC CASSLGRKETQYF
TRBJ1-3 NA NA TRBV25-1 TGTGCCAGTCGTACGAACGGGGGAAACACCATATATTTT CASRTNGGNTIYF
TRBJ1-1 NA NA TRBV6-1 TGTGCCAGCAGTGATACCCTTGTTTATTGGGCTTTCTTT CASSDTLVYWAFF
TRBJ2-4 NA NA TRBV6-1 TGTGCCAGCAGTGAATCAAGACTAGCCAAAAACATTCAGTACTTC CASSESRLAKNIQYF
TRBJ1-4 NA NA TRBV28 TGTGCCAGCCGAGTATCTAGCGAAAAACTGTTTTTT CASRVSSEKLFF
TRBJ2-2 NA NA TRBV7-3 TGTGCCAGCAGCTTATTTATTTCCGGGGAGCTGTTTTTT CASSLFISGELFF
TRBJ1-1 NA NA TRBV14 TGTGCCAGCAGCCAAGATTGGGGACGGGTTAAGGGCACTGAAGCTTTCTTT CASSQDWGRVKGTEAFF
TRBJ1-4 NA NA TRBV28 TGTGCCAGCAAGGAGGCTAACGAAAAACTGTTTTTT CASKEANEKLFF
TRBJ2-1 NA TRBD2 TRBV11-3 TGTGCCAGCAGCTTGTCACCTAGCGGGAGCAGTGAGCAGTTCTTC CASSLSPSGSSEQFF
TRBJ2-1 once NA TRBV30 TGTGCCTGGAGTCAGCGGGACAATGAGCAGTTCTTC CAWSQRDNEQFF
TRBJ1-2 NA NA TRBV27 TGTGCCAGCAGTTTATTCGCTGGCAGTATATCCCCTCGGAAGGATGGCTACACCTTC CASSLFAGSISPRKDGYTF
TRBJ2-1 NA NA TRBV19 TGTGCCAGTAGTAGGGGGTACTCGAGCTCCTACAATGAGCAGTTCTTC CASSRGYSSSYNEQFF
TRBJ1-6 NA TRBD1 TRBV5-1 TGCGCCAGCAGCGCGGGCGCAGGGGGCGACGGAAATTCACCCCTCCACTTT CASSAGAGGDGNSPLHF
TRBJ2-7 NA TRBD2 TRBV7-3 TGTGCCAGCAGCCCCACTAGCGGGAGTCCTGGGGAGCAGTACTTC CASSPTSGSPGEQYF
TRBJ2-7 NA NA TRBV2 TGTGCCAGCACGCCACCGGGACTGACAGCCTACGAGCAGTACTTC CASTPPGLTAYEQYF
TRBJ2-2 once NA TRBV6-1 TGTGCCAGCAGCAACCGGAGCCCCGGGGAGCTGTTTTTT CASSNRSPGELFF
TRBJ2-3 NA NA TRBV7-3 TGTGCCAGCAGCTTAAAGTTTGGGGACACAGATACGCAGTATTTT CASSLKFGDTDTQYF
TRBJ2-1 NA TRBD2 TRBV10-2 TGCGCCAGCATCACCCCTAGCGGGAGTAACTACAATGAGCAGTTCTTC CASITPSGSNYNEQFF
TRBJ2-3 NA TRBD2 TRBV11-2 TGTGCCAGCAGCTTATTTTTCACTAGCGGATATAGCACAGATACGCAGTATTTT CASSLFFTSGYSTDTQYF
TRBJ1-1 once NA TRBV29-1 TGCAGCGTTGAAAAGGGAACGAACACTGAAGCTTTCTTT CSVEKGTNTEAFF
TRBJ2-1 NA NA TRBV5-1 TGCGCCAGCAGCTTGTGGGGAGAGGTCTACAATGAGCAGTTCTTC CASSLWGEVYNEQFF
TRBJ2-2 NA TRBD2 TRBV5-6 TGTGCCAGCAGGGGTCCGGGACTAGTTATCGGGGAGCTGTTTTTT CASRGPGLVIGELFF
TRBJ2-2 NA NA TRBV5-1 TGCGCCAGCAGCTTGTCCAGGTCCGGGGAGCTGTTTTTT CASSLSRSGELFF
TRBJ2-3 NA TRBD2 TRBV6-6 TGTGCCAGCAAAGGTGGGACTAGCGGGAGTGTAGATACGCAGTATTTT CASKGGTSGSVDTQYF
TRBJ1-5 NA NA TRBV6-5 TGTGCCAGCAGTAAAGTAGGGGGGGGCAATCAGCCCCAGCATTTT CASSKVGGGNQPQHF
TRBJ2-7 NA NA TRBV21-1 TGTGCCAGCAGCTCGGACAGGGCCATCTCCTACGAGCAGTACTTC CASSSDRAISYEQYF
TRBJ1-5 NA TRBD1 TRBV5-6 TGTGCCAGCAGCTTGAGGGACAGGGCCAGCAATCAGCCCCAGCATTTT CASSLRDRASNQPQHF
TRBJ2-7 NA TRBD2 TRBV14 TGTGCCAGCAGCACCCTAGGGACTAGCGGTAATTACGAGCAGTACTTC CASSTLGTSGNYEQYF
TRBJ2-7 NA NA TRBV12-5 TGTGCTAGTGGGCATGGGACCGGCGAGCAGTACTTC CASGHGTGEQYF
TRBJ2-5 NA NA TRBV10-1 TGCGCCAGCAGGACAACAAAGACCCAGTACTTC CASRTTKTQYF
TRBJ2-1 NA TRBD1 TRBV11-3 TGTGCCAGCAGCTCACCGGGACAGGGATACAATGAGCAGTTCTTC CASSSPGQGYNEQFF
TRBJ2-1 NA TRBD2 TRBV7-2 TGTGCCAGCAGCCTCGGAGCGGGACCCTCCTACAATGAGCAGTTCTTC CASSLGAGPSYNEQFF
TRBJ2-5 NA NA TRBV5-1 TGCGCCAGCAGGTACCAAGAGACCCAGTACTTC CASRYQETQYF
TRBJ2-4 NA NA TRBV19 TGTGCCAGTAACGACGGTAAAGCCAAAAACATTCAGTACTTC CASNDGKAKNIQYF
TRBJ2-1 NA TRBD2 TRBV9 TGTGCCAGCAGCTCCCGTTCAAGCCCCCTCGGGACTAGCGGACGTCGCTCCTACAATGAGCAGTTCTTC CASSSRSSPLGTSGRRSYNEQFF
TRBJ2-5 once TRBD2 TRBV5-1 TGCGCCAGCAGCTCGGGCAGACTAGCGGGAGGTCGGGGCCAAGAGACCCAGTACTTC CASSSGRLAGGRGQETQYF
TRBJ1-2 once NA TRBV7-2 TGTGCCAGCAGCTTAGGGAGGACCAACTATGGCTACACCTTC CASSLGRTNYGYTF
TRBJ1-2 few NA TRBV19 TGTGCCAGTAGTAGGGAACAGTCTTATGGCTACACCTTC CASSREQSYGYTF
TRBJ2-1 NA TRBD2 TRBV19 TGTGCCAGTAGTACCGGGACTAGTTTTCTGTTCTTC CASSTGTSFLFF